Shown below are 2 T cell receptor beta chains from a single sample sequenced in a study of blood T cell repertoires in COVID-19. Sequenced by immunoSEQ multiplex PCR; TCRdb stores in-frame clones only, minus some. There are around 190,000 clones in the sample; roughly 84% occur only once, and roughly 19% lies in the top ten. The sequencing sample was made of peripheral blood. Receptors were obtained from a man between 45 and 60 years old with COVID-19, enrolled during active disease.

The gene calls are TRBV5-6 and TRBJ2-2; 8 bases match TRBD2. With V trimmed by 3 bases and J by 4 bases, 8 bases remained unmatched. The CDR3 totals 16 residues. The V gene's germline CDR1 is SGHDT and CDR2 YYEEEE. The CDR3 nucleotides are TGTGCCAGCAGCTCCGGACTAGCTTCAGGCACCGGGGAGCTGTTTTTT. It translates to CASSSGLASGTGELFF.

The CDR3 loop is CASSIGQGQETQYF. The DNA of the CDR3 is TGTGCCAGCAGCATCGGACAGGGGCAAGAGACCCAGTACTTC. V gene TRBV11-2 combines with J gene TRBJ2-5, with 9 bases identical to TRBD1. The CDR3 extends over 14 amino acids. Trimming at V came to 5 bases and at J to 2 bases, leaving 3 bases not matched to a gene. Germline CDR1 and CDR2: SGHAT and FQNNGV.